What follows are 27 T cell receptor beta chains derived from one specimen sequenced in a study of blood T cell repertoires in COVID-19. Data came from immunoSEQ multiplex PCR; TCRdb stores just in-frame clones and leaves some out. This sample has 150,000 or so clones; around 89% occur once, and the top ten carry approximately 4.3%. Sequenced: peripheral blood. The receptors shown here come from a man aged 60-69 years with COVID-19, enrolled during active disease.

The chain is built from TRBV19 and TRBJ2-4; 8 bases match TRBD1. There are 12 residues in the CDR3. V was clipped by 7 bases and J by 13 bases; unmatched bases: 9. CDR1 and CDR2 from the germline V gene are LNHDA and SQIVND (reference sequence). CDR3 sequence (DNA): TGTGCCAGTACCAATAGACAGGGGTCCCAGTACTTC. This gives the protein CASTNRQGSQYF. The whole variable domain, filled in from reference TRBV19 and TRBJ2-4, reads DGGITQSPKYLFRKEGQNVTLSCEQNLNHDAMYWYRQDPGQGLRLIYYSQIVNDFQKGDIAEGYSVSREKKESFPLTVTSAQKNPTAFYLCASTNRQGSQYFGAGTRLSVL.

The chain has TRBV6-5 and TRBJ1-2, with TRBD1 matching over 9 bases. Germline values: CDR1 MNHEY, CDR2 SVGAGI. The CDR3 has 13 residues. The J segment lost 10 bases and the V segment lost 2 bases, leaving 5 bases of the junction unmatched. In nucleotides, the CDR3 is TGTGCCAGCAGTTACAGGGACAGGGTCCTCTACACCTTC. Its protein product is CASSYRDRVLYTF.

CDR3 sequence (DNA): TGTGCCACCGAGGAGGTACAGGGGAATGGCTACACCTTC. Amino acids: CATEEVQGNGYTF. The chain joins TRBV6-5 to TRBJ1-2; 7 bases are shared with TRBD1. The CDR3 totals 13 residues. CDR1 and CDR2 (germline): MNHEY, SVGAGI. The V segment lost 10 bases and the J segment 6 bases; nucleotides outside the gene matches: 11.

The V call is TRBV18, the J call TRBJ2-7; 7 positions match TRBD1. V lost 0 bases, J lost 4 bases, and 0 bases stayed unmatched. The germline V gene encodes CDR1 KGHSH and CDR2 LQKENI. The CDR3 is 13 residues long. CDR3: CASSPPGQYEQYF. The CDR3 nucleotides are TGTGCCAGCTCACCACCGGGACAGTACGAGCAGTACTTC.

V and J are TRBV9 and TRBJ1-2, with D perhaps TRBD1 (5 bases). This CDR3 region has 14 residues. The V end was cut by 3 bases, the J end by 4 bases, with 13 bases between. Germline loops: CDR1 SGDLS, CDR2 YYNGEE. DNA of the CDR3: TGTGCCAGCAGCGCCACAGGTCTGGCCTATGGCTACACCTTC. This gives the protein CASSATGLAYGYTF.

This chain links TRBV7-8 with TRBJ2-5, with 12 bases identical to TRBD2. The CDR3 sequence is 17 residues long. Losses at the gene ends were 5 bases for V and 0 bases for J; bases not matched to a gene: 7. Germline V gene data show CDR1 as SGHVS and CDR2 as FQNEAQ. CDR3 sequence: CASSPELAGGYQETQYF. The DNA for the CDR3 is TGTGCCAGCAGCCCAGAACTAGCGGGGGGCTACCAAGAGACCCAGTACTTC. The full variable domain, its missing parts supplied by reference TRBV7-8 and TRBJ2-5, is GAGVSQSPRYKVAKRGQDVALRCDPISGHVSLFWYQQALGQGPEFLTYFQNEAQLDKSGLPSDRFFAERPEGSVSTLKIQRTQQEDSAVYLCASSPELAGGYQETQYFGPGTRLLVL.

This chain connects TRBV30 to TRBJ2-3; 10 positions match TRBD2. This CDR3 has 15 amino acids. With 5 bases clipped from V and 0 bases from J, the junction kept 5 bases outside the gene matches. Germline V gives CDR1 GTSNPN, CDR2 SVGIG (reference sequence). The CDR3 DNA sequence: TGTGCCTGGGGGGCTAGCGGGGGTAGCACAGATACGCAGTATTTT. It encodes CAWGASGGSTDTQYF. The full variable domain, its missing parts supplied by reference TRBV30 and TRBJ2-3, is SQTIHQWPATLVQPVGSPLSLECTVEGTSNPNLYWYRQAAGRGLQLLFYSVGIGQISSEVPQNLSASRPQDRQFILSSKKLLLSDSGFYLCAWGASGGSTDTQYFGPGTRLTVL.

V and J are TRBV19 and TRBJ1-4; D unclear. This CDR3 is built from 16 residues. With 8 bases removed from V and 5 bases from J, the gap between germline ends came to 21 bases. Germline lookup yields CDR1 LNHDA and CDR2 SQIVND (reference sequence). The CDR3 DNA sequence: TGTGCCAGTTATACCGGAGAGAAACAAAGAAATGAAAAACTGTTTTTT. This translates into CASYTGEKQRNEKLFF.

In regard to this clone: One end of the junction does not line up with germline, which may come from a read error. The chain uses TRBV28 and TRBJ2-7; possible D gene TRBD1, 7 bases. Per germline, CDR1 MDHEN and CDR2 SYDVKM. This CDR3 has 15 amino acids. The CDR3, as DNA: TGTGCCAGCAGTCCGGGGGACAGCAAGTTCTACGAGCAATACTTC. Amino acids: CASSPGDSKFYEQYF.

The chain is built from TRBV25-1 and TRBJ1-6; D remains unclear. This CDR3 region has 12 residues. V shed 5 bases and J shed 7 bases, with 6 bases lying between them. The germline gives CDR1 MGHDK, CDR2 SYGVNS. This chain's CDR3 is CASSLPNSPLHF. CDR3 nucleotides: TGTGCCAGCAGTCTCCCCAATTCACCCCTCCACTTT.

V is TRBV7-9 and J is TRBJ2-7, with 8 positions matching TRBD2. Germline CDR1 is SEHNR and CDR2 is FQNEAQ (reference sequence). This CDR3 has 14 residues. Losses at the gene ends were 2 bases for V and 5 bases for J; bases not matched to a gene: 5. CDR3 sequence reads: CASSLRGGADEQYF. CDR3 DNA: TGTGCCAGCAGCTTACGGGGGGGCGCGGACGAGCAGTACTTC.

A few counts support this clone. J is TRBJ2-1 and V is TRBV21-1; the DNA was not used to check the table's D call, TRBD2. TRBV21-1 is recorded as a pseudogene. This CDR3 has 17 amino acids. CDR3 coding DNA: TGTGCCAGCAGCGGCTCAGAGCGAGAGAGCTCCTACAATGAGCAGTTCTTC. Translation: CASSGSERESSYNEQFF.

CDR3 nucleotide sequence: TGTGCCTGGAGTGTAAAATTGGGACAGGGGTCCTACGAGCAGTACTTC. Translation gives CAWSVKLGQGSYEQYF. V usage is TRBV30 and J usage is TRBJ2-7; 10 bases match TRBD1. The length of the CDR3 is 16 residues. Trimming took 0 bases from V and 1 from J; bases not matched to a gene: 6. Germline assignment: CDR1 GTSNPN and CDR2 SVGIG (reference sequence).

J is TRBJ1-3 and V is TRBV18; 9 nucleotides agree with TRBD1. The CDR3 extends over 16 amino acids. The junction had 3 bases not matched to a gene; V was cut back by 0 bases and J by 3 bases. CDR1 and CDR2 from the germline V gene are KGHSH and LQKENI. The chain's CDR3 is CASSPPTGGFGNTIYF. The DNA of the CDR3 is TGTGCCAGCTCACCACCGACAGGGGGTTTTGGAAACACCATATATTTT.

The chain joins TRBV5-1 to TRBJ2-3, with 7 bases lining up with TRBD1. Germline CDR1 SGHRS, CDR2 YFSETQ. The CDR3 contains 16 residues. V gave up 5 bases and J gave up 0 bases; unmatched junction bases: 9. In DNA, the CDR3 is TGCGCCAGCAGACTAGGACAGGCGATAAGCACAGATACGCAGTATTTT. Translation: CASRLGQAISTDTQYF.

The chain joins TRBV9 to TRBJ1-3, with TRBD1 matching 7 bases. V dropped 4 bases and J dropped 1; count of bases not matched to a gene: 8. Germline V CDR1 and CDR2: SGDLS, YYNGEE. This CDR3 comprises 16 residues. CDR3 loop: CASSSVGQASGNTIYF. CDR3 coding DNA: TGTGCCAGCAGCTCCGTAGGACAGGCTTCTGGAAACACCATATATTTT.

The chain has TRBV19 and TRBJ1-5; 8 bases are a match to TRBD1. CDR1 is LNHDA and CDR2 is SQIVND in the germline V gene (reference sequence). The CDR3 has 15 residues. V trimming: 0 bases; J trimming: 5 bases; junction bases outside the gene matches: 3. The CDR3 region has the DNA TGTGCCAGTAGTATAGACAGGGGACAGGATCAGCCCCAGCATTTT. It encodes CASSIDRGQDQPQHF.

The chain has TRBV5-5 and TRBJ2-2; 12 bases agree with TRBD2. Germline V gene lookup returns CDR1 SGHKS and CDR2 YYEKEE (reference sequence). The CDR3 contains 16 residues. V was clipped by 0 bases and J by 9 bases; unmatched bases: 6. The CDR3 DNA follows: TGTGCCAGCAGCTTGGCTCTAGCGGGGGGGCCCAGGGAGCTGTTTTTT. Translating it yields CASSLALAGGPRELFF.

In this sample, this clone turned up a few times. The CDR3 loop is CASSLVRAEAFF. CDR3 bases: TGTGCCAGCAGCTTAGTGCGCGCTGAAGCTTTCTTT. The chain uses TRBV7-9 and TRBJ1-1; no clear D gene. V was cut by 1 base and J by 6 bases, with 6 bases left in between. CDR1 SEHNR and CDR2 FQNEAQ come from the germline V gene (reference sequence). The CDR3 has 12 amino acids.

The CDR3 DNA reads TGTGCCAGCAGCTTAGGCGCCCCTCGGGTCAGGGTTTACGAGCAGTACTTC. Translation gives CASSLGAPRVRVYEQYF. V and J are TRBV11-2 and TRBJ2-7; D possibly corresponds to TRBD1 (5 bases). Germline assignment: CDR1 SGHAT and CDR2 FQNNGV. The CDR3 is made up of 17 amino acids. Trimming took off 1 base at V and 4 bases at J, with 20 bases between the two ends.

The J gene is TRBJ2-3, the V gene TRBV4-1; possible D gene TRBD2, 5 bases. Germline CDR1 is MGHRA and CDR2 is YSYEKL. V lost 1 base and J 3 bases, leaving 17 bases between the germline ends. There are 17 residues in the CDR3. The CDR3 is CASSQGSGSAGTDTQYF. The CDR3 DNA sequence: TGCGCCAGCAGCCAAGGATCTGGATCCGCGGGTACAGATACGCAGTATTTT.

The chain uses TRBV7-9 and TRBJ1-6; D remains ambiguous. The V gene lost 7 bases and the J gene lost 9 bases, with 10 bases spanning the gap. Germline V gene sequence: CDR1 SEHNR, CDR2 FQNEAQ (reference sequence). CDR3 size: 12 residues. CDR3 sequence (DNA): TGTGCCAGCAACCAGGAGGGTTCACCCCTCCACTTT. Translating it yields CASNQEGSPLHF.

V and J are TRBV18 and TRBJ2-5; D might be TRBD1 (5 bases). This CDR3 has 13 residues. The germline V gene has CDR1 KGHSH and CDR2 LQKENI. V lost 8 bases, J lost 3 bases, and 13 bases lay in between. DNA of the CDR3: TGTGCCAGCCAACGCGGCAGGGAAGAGACCCAGTACTTC. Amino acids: CASQRGREETQYF. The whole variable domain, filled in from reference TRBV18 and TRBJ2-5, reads NAGVMQNPRHLVRRRGQEARLRCSPMKGHSHVYWYRQLPEEGLKFMVYLQKENIIDESGMPKERFSAEFPKEGPSILRIQQVVRGDSAAYFCASQRGREETQYFGPGTRLLVL.

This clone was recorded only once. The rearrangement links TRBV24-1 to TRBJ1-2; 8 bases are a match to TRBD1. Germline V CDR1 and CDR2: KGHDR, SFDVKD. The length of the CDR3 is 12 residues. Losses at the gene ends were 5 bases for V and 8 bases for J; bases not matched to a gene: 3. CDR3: CATSGSGGGYTF. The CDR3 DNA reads TGTGCCACCAGTGGTTCAGGGGGCGGCTACACCTTC.

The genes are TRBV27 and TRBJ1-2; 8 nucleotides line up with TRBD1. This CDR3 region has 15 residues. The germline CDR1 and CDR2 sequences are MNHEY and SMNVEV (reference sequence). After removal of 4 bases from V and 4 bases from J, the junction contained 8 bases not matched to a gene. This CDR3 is CASSSRQGNPYGYTF. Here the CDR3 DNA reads TGTGCCAGCAGTTCCCGACAGGGGAATCCCTATGGCTACACCTTC.

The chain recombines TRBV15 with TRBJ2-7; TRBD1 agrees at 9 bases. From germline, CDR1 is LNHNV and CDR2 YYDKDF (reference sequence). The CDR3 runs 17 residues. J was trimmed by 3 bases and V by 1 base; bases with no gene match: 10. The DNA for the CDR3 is TGTGCCACCAGCAGAGGCCCCTTACAGGGGGCAGGCTACGAGCAGTACTTC. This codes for CATSRGPLQGAGYEQYF.

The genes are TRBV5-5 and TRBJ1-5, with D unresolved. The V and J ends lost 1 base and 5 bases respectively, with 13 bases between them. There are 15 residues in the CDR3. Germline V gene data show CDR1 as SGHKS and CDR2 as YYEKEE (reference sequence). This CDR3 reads CASSLRGSRDQPQHF. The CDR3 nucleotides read TGTGCCAGCAGCTTGCGAGGGTCTCGGGATCAGCCCCAGCATTTT.